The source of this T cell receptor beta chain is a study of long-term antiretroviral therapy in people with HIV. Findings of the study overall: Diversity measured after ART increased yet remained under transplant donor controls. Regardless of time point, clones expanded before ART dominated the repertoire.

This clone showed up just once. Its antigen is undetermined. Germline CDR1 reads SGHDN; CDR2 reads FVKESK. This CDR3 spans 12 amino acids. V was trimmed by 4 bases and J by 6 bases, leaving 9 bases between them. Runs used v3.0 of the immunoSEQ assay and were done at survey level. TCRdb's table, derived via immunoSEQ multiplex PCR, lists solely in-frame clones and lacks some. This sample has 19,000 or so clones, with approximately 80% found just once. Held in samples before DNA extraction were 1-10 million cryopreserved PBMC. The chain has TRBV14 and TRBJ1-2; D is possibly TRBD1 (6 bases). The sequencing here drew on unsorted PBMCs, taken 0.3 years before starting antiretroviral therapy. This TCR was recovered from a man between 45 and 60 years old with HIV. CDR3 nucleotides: TGTGCCAGCAGCCCAACAGGGAATGGCTACACCTTC. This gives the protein CASSPTGNGYTF.